A single sample gave rise to the 6 T cell receptor beta chains below, sequenced in a study of tissue T cells after allogeneic stem cell transplantation. Only in-frame clones appear in the TCRdb table, and some are missing; sequencing was by immunoSEQ multiplex PCR. The sample lists some 3,500 clones, roughly 68% occurring once. This sample comprised tissue from the right colon, obtained at autopsy. The source of these receptors is a male donor older than 55 with lung cancer.

The J gene is TRBJ2-7, the V gene TRBV7-2; no reliable D call. This CDR3 has 13 amino acids. The germline gives CDR1 SGHTA, CDR2 FQGNSA. V gave up 8 bases and J gave up 7 bases, with 18 bases separating them. CDR3 nucleotide sequence: TGTGCCAGCGGTGCTAGGAGCTCTACGGAGCAGTACTTC. Its translation is CASGARSSTEQYF.

The chain's CDR3 is CASSYFARGTNEKLFF. The CDR3 DNA sequence: TGTGCCAGCAGTTACTTCGCCCGGGGAACTAATGAAAAACTGTTTTTT. V usage is TRBV6-6 and J usage is TRBJ1-4; D not resolved. Trimming left V 1 base short and J 1 base short, with 10 bases between. The germline V gene has CDR1 MNHNY and CDR2 SVGAGI (reference sequence). CDR3 length equals 16 residues.

V gene TRBV28 combines with J gene TRBJ1-2, with D unresolved. There are 13 residues in the CDR3. V lost 6 bases and J lost 4, with 12 bases in between. Germline V gene sequence: CDR1 MDHEN, CDR2 SYDVKM. The CDR3 region has the DNA TGTGCCAGCAGACCAGCAGGAGGCTATGGCTACACCTTC. This sequence encodes CASRPAGGYGYTF.

The chain joins TRBV6-1 to TRBJ2-2, with 7 bases aligning to TRBD2. The J segment lost 4 bases and the V segment lost 1 base, leaving 9 bases of the junction unmatched. Germline-derived CDR1 and CDR2 are MNHNS and SASEGT. This CDR3 has 17 amino acids. The CDR3 here is CASSEDRKAGVTGELFF. The CDR3 DNA reads as TGTGCCAGCAGTGAAGATAGGAAGGCGGGAGTCACCGGGGAGCTGTTTTTT.

A word on this clone: The junction departs from the called germline gene at one end, perhaps through a read error. The chain has TRBV19 and TRBJ2-2; 10 bases map to TRBD1. CDR1 LNHDA and CDR2 SQIVND come from the germline V gene (reference sequence). This CDR3 spans 15 amino acids. CDR3: CASRGGTGVTGELFF. The CDR3 DNA sequence: TGTGCAAGTAGGGGCGGGACAGGGGTCACCGGGGAGCTGTTTTTT.

In its sample, this clone ranks as large. The chain is built from TRBV4-1 and TRBJ2-7, with a possible D match to TRBD1 (6 bases). The CDR3 contains 13 residues. Germline loops: CDR1 MGHRA, CDR2 YSYEKL. Trimming shortened V by 0 bases and J by 4 bases, and 7 bases separated the two germline ends. The CDR3 DNA reads TGCGCCAGCAGCCAAGACAGGGGATACGAGCAGTACTTC. The encoded protein is CASSQDRGYEQYF.